This entry describes one TCR beta chain. The data derive from a study of blood T cell repertoires in COVID-19. The table came from immunoSEQ multiplex PCR; TCRdb's copy has only in-frame clones and leaves some out. The sample shows hundreds of thousands of clones, around nine tenths of them seen only once. Germline V lookup: CDR1 SNHLY, CDR2 FYNNEI. The CDR3 loop spans 15 amino acids. Between the trimmed V and J ends, which lost 4 bases and 0 bases, there was a span of 11 bases. The sequencing sample was made of peripheral blood. This receptor was identified in a woman aged 70-85 years with COVID-19, enrolled during active disease. The chain uses TRBV2 and TRBJ2-3; a weak D match, TRBD2 (6 bases). CDR3 nucleotide sequence: TGTGCCAGCAGTGCGGGGGATTCTAGCACAGATACGCAGTATTTT. Translation: CASSAGDSSTDTQYF. Using reference TRBV2 and TRBJ2-3 for the parts outside the CDR3, the full variable domain is EPEVTQTPSHQVTQMGQEVILRCVPISNHLYFYWYRQILGQKVEFLVSFYNNEISEKSEIFDDQFSVERPDGSNFTLKIRSTKLEDSAMYFCASSAGDSSTDTQYFGPGTRLTVL.